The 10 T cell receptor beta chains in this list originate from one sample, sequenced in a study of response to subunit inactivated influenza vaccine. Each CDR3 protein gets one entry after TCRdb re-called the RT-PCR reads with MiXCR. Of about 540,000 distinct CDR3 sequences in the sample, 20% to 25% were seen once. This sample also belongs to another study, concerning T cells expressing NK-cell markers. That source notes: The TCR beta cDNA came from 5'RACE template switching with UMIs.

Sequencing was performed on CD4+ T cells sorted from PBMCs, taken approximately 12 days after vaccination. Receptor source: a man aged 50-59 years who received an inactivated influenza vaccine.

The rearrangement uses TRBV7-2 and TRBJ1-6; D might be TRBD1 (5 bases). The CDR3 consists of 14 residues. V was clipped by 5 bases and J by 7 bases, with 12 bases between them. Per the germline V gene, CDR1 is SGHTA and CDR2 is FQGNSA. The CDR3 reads CASSIGTVNSPLHF. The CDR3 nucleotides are TGTGCCAGCAGCATAGGGACCGTGAATTCACCCCTCCACTTT.

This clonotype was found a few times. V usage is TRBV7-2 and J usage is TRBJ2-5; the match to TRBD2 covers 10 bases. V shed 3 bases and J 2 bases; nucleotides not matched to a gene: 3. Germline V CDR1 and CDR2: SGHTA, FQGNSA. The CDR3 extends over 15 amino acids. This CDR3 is CASSLGLAFQETQYF. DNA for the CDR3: TGTGCCAGCAGCTTGGGACTAGCGTTTCAAGAGACCCAGTACTTC.

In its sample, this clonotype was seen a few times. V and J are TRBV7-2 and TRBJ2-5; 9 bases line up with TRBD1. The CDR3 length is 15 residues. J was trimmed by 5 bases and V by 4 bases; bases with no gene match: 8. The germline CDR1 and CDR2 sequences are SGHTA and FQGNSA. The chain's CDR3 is CASSSTGGMWETQYF. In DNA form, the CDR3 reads TGTGCCAGCAGCTCGACAGGGGGGATGTGGGAGACCCAGTACTTC.

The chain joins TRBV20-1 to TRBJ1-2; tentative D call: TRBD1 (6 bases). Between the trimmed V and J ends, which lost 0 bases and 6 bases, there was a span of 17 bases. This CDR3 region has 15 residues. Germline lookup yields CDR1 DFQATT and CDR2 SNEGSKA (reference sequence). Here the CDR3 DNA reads TGCAGTGCTAGAGATCCGCTAGGGGGAAGGGATGGCTACACCTTC. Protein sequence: CSARDPLGGRDGYTF.

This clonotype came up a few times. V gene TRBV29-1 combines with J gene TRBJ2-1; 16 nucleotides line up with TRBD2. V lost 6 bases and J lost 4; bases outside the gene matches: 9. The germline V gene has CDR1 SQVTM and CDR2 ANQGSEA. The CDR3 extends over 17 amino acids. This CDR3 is CSVLLGTSGRGYNEQFF. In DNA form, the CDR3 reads TGCAGCGTCCTACTAGGGACTAGCGGGAGGGGGTACAATGAGCAGTTCTTC.

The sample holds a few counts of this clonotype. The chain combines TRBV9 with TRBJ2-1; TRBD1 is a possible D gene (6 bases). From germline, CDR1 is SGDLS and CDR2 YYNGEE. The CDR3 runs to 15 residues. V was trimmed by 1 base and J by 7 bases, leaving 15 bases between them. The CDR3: CASSVIPRGRNEQFF. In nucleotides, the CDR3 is TGTGCCAGCAGCGTAATTCCCAGGGGCCGGAATGAGCAGTTCTTC.

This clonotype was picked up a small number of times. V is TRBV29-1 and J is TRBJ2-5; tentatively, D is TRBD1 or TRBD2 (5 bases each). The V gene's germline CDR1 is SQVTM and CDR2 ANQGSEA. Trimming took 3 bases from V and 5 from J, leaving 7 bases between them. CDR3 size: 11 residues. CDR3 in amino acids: CSVDWGETQYF. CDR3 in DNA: TGCAGCGTTGACTGGGGGGAGACCCAGTACTTC.

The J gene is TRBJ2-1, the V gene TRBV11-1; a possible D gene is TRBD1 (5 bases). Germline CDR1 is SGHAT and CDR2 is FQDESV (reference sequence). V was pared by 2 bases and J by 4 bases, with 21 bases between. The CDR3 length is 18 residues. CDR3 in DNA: TGTGCCAGCAGCTTAAGCTACAGGCGCCTGACAAGATACAATGAGCAGTTCTTC. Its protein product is CASSLSYRRLTRYNEQFF.

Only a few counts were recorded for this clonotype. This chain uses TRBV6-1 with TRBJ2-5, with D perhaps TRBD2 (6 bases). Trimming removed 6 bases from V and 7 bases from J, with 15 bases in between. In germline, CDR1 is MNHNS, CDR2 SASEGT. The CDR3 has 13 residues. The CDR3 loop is CASRRTIGGTQYF. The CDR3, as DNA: TGTGCCAGCAGGCGGACTATCGGGGGGACCCAGTACTTC.

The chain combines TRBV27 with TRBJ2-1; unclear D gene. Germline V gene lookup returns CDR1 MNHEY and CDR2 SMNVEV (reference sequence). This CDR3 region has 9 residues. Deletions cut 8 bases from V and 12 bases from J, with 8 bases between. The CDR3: CASGSPQFF. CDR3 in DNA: TGTGCCAGCGGTAGCCCGCAGTTCTTC.